A selection of T cell receptor beta chains follows, all from one sample in a study of radiation and T cells in renal cell carcinoma. Sequencing was performed with immunoSEQ multiplex PCR; in TCRdb, only in-frame clones are kept and a portion is missing. The sample records around 130,000 clones, around 90% being singletons. The starting material was blood, obtained from a patient whose treatment included radiotherapy and nephrectomy. The receptors originated from a woman aged 70-85 years with renal cell carcinoma. The CDR3 runs from the conserved cysteine through the conserved F or W. D genes are given only for firm matches. Some rows mark clone size as missing; the rest say once, few, many or name a class of expanded clone.

cdr3_nt: TGCGCCAGCAGCTTGACAGGGCCCCAAGAGACCCAGTACTTC; cdr3_aa: CASSLTGPQETQYF; v_call: TRBV5-1; j_call: TRBJ2-5; d_call: -; clone_size: once
cdr3_nt: TGCGCCAGCAGCTCGTCCCGGGTTCCCTTGAACACTGAAGCTTTCTTT; cdr3_aa: CASSSSRVPLNTEAFF; v_call: TRBV5-1; j_call: TRBJ1-1; d_call: -; clone_size: -
cdr3_nt: TGTGCCAGCAGCTTAGATGTCTGGAAATGGTCTCACGAGGAGCTGTTTTTT; cdr3_aa: CASSLDVWKWSHEELFF; v_call: TRBV7-2; j_call: TRBJ2-2; d_call: -; clone_size: once
cdr3_nt: TGTGCCAGCAGTTTCGTTAGTCGCACTGAAGCTTTCTTT; cdr3_aa: CASSFVSRTEAFF; v_call: TRBV2; j_call: TRBJ1-1; d_call: -; clone_size: many
cdr3_nt: TGTGCCAGCTCACCCGGCCCCCAGGGGGCGATTGACGGCTACACCTTC; cdr3_aa: CASSPGPQGAIDGYTF; v_call: TRBV4-2; j_call: TRBJ1-2; d_call: TRBD1; clone_size: -
cdr3_nt: TGTGCCAGCAGGATAATGACAGGGAAGTCCGCTGAAGCTTTCTTT; cdr3_aa: CASRIMTGKSAEAFF; v_call: TRBV6-5; j_call: TRBJ1-1; d_call: TRBD1; clone_size: -
cdr3_nt: TGTGCCAGCAGCAGAAACCAGACGCCCACCCTCCACTTT; cdr3_aa: CASSRNQTPTLHF; v_call: TRBV6-1; j_call: TRBJ1-6; d_call: -; clone_size: -
cdr3_nt: TGTGCCAGCAGCCCAGGGGGGACTAATGAAAAACTGTTTTTT; cdr3_aa: CASSPGGTNEKLFF; v_call: TRBV7-2; j_call: TRBJ1-4; d_call: TRBD1; clone_size: -
cdr3_nt: TGTGCCTGGAGTCTAGCGGGGGGAGAGACCCAGTACTTC; cdr3_aa: CAWSLAGGETQYF; v_call: TRBV30; j_call: TRBJ2-5; d_call: TRBD2; clone_size: -
cdr3_nt: TGTGCCAGCAGCCAGGCCGGGGACACCATATATTTT; cdr3_aa: CASSQAGDTIYF; v_call: TRBV7-2; j_call: TRBJ1-3; d_call: -; clone_size: once
cdr3_nt: TGTGCCAGCAGCTTAGGGGCCAACACCATATATTTT; cdr3_aa: CASSLGANTIYF; v_call: TRBV7-2; j_call: TRBJ1-3; d_call: -; clone_size: -
cdr3_nt: TGTGCCAGCAGCCGTCCGGTTGAGGGGGACGAGTTTAATGAAAAACTGTTTTTT; cdr3_aa: CASSRPVEGDEFNEKLFF; v_call: TRBV7-2; j_call: TRBJ1-4; d_call: -; clone_size: -
cdr3_nt: TGTGCCAGCAGTTTTGGCGGAAACTCCAATCAGCCCCAGCATTTT; cdr3_aa: CASSFGGNSNQPQHF; v_call: TRBV28; j_call: TRBJ1-5; d_call: -; clone_size: -
cdr3_nt: TGTGCCAGCAGCTTAGCCCCTGAATCGGGGGGGCTAAGGACAGATACGCAGTATTTT; cdr3_aa: CASSLAPESGGLRTDTQYF; v_call: TRBV7-8; j_call: TRBJ2-3; d_call: TRBD2; clone_size: -
cdr3_nt: TGTGCCAGCAGTTATTACCCCTACGAGCAGTACTTC; cdr3_aa: CASSYYPYEQYF; v_call: TRBV7-2; j_call: TRBJ2-7; d_call: -; clone_size: -
cdr3_nt: TGTGCCACCAGCAGAGATCTGGGGAACTATGGCTACACCTTC; cdr3_aa: CATSRDLGNYGYTF; v_call: TRBV15; j_call: TRBJ1-2; d_call: -; clone_size: -
cdr3_nt: TGTGCCAGCAGCCGGACCGGGACAGGAACGAGGAATGAGCAGTTCTTC; cdr3_aa: CASSRTGTGTRNEQFF; v_call: TRBV14; j_call: TRBJ2-1; d_call: TRBD1; clone_size: -
cdr3_nt: TGCAGCGTTGCCACGGACAGAAGATTCTCTGGAAACACCATATATTTT; cdr3_aa: CSVATDRRFSGNTIYF; v_call: TRBV29-1; j_call: TRBJ1-3; d_call: -; clone_size: -
cdr3_nt: TGTGCCAGCTCACCACTGAAGGGGGCTACGGCAGGAAACACCATATATTTT; cdr3_aa: CASSPLKGATAGNTIYF; v_call: TRBV18; j_call: TRBJ1-3; d_call: TRBD1; clone_size: once
cdr3_nt: TGTGCCTGGAGTGCTACACAGGGCCCAATGAATCAGCCCCAGCATTTT; cdr3_aa: CAWSATQGPMNQPQHF; v_call: TRBV30; j_call: TRBJ1-5; d_call: -; clone_size: -
cdr3_nt: TGTGCTAGCAGCCGTATGACAGGGTTTGACACCGGGGAGCTGTTTTTT; cdr3_aa: CASSRMTGFDTGELFF; v_call: TRBV7-7; j_call: TRBJ2-2; d_call: TRBD1; clone_size: -